The next 8 T cell receptor beta chains were all read from a single sample in a study of blood T cells in healthy people across ages. Primed by a sample-barcoded 5' primer and a J-beta primer mix, a second PCR proceeded for roughly 7 to 12 cycles. TCRdb itself ran the 5' RACE reads through MiXCR, one entry per CDR3 protein. The profile shows about 780,000 distinct CDR3 sequences, 35% to 50% of them singletons. The sequenced sample was blood. Receptors were obtained from a man older than 75 in good health.

This clonotype has just a few counts. This CDR3 reads CASSPGLAASYEQYF. For the CDR3, the DNA is TGTGCCAGCAGTCCGGGACTAGCGGCCTCCTACGAGCAGTACTTC. The rearrangement links TRBV6-1 to TRBJ2-7; TRBD2 matches 11 bases. Trimming removed 5 bases from V and 0 bases from J; junction bases left unmatched: 3. The V gene's germline CDR1 is MNHNS and CDR2 SASEGT. The CDR3 contains 15 residues.

This clonotype was found a few times. The CDR3 region is CASSYFRGQGSGYTF. CDR3 DNA: TGTGCCAGCAGCTATTTCCGGGGACAGGGGTCTGGCTACACCTTC. The chain couples TRBV7-2 to TRBJ1-2, with 10 bases lining up with TRBD1. The germline gives CDR1 SGHTA, CDR2 FQGNSA. Trimming removed 4 bases from V and 7 bases from J; junction bases left unmatched: 9. The CDR3 extends over 15 amino acids. The full variable domain, with the rest looked up from reference TRBV7-2 and TRBJ1-2, is GAGVSQSPSNKVTEKGKDVELRCDPISGHTALYWYRQSLGQGLEFLIYFQGNSAPDKSGLPSDRFSAERTGGSVSTLTIQRTQQEDSAVYLCASSYFRGQGSGYTFGSGTRLTVV.

About this clonotype: A single base separates this from a much larger clone, so it may be a read error. V is TRBV7-8 and J is TRBJ2-4; 10 nucleotides line up with TRBD2. The CDR3 runs to 18 residues. Looked up from germline, CDR1 is SGHVS and CDR2 is FQNEAQ. The CDR3 coding sequence is TGTGCCGGCAGCTTGAATGTAGCTAGCGGGAGCATGAAAAACATTCAGTACTTC. Encoded protein: CAGSLNVASGSMKNIQYF.

This chain joins TRBV20-1 and TRBJ2-3; D perhaps matches TRBD1 (5 bases). Trimming shortened V by 3 bases and J by 4 bases, and 14 bases separated the two germline ends. Germline CDR1 reads DFQATT; CDR2 reads SNEGSKA (reference sequence). The CDR3 has 14 residues. The CDR3 DNA sequence: TGCAGTGCTAGTTCAGGGTGGGTCGCAGATACGCAGTATTTT. Its protein is CSASSGWVADTQYF.

This clonotype was seen a single time. This chain uses TRBV18 with TRBJ2-3; 10 bases match TRBD2. CDR3 length: 17 amino acids. The V gene's germline CDR1 is KGHSH and CDR2 LQKENI. Unmatched junction bases numbered 9, after V lost 5 bases and J lost 1 base. The CDR3 loop reads CASSRKRTSGGTDTQYF. In DNA form, the CDR3 reads TGTGCCAGCTCAAGAAAGAGGACTAGCGGAGGCACAGATACGCAGTATTTT.

There are a few counts of this clonotype. The CDR3 region has the DNA TGCAGCGCTTCCCTGGGACAGAGCAATGAGCAGTTCTTC. Protein product: CSASLGQSNEQFF. This chain joins TRBV29-1 and TRBJ2-1; 7 bases map to TRBD1. V trimming: 7 bases; J trimming: 6 bases; junction bases outside the gene matches: 9. In germline, CDR1 is SQVTM, CDR2 ANQGSEA. The CDR3 contains 13 residues.

The chain couples TRBV24-1 to TRBJ2-5; 7 bases are a match to TRBD2. The trim removed 6 bases at V and 5 bases at J, leaving 11 bases unmatched. Germline CDR1 KGHDR, CDR2 SFDVKD. The CDR3 is 15 residues long. CDR3 residues: CATSKTSLVEETQYF. The DNA of the CDR3 is TGTGCCACCAGTAAGACTAGCCTTGTAGAGGAGACCCAGTACTTC.

The V call is TRBV21-1, the J call TRBJ2-1; the table's D call, TRBD2, was not checked against the DNA. TRBV21-1 constitutes a pseudogene. There are 15 residues in the CDR3. The CDR3: CASSKRWSRANEQFF. In DNA, the CDR3 is TGTGCCAGCAGCAAGCGATGGTCTAGGGCCAATGAGCAGTTCTTC.